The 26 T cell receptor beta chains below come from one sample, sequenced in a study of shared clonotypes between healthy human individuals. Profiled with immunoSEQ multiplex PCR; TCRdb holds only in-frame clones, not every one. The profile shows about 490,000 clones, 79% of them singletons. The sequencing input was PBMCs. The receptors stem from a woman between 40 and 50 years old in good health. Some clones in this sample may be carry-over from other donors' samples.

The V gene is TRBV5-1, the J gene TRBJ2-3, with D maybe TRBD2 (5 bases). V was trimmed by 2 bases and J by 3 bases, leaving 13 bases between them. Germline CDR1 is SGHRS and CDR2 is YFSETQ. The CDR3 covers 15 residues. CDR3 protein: CASSLGGLGTDTQYF. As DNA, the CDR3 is TGCGCCAGCAGCTTAGGAGGTTTAGGGACAGATACGCAGTATTTT.

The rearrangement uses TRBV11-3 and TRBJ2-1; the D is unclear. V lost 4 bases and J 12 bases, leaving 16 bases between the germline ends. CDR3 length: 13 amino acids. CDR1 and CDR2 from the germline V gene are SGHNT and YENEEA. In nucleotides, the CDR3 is TGTGCCAGCAGCTCCAACCCAATGGGCGGGCAGTTCTTC. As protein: CASSSNPMGGQFF.

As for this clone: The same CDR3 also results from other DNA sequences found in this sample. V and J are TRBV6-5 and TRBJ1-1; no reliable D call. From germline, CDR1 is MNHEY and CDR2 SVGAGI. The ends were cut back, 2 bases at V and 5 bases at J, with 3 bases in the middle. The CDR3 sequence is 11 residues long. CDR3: CASSYGTEAFF. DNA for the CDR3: TGTGCCAGCAGTTACGGGACTGAAGCTTTCTTT.

As DNA, the CDR3 is TGCGCCAGCAGCCCTGGACTAGCGGGAGCCATATACAATGAGCAGTTCTTC. The encoded protein is CASSPGLAGAIYNEQFF. This chain connects TRBV4-3 to TRBJ2-1, with TRBD2 matching 13 bases. J lost 4 bases, V lost 4 bases, and 7 bases had no gene match. The CDR3 extends over 17 amino acids. The germline gives CDR1 LGHNA, CDR2 YSLEER.

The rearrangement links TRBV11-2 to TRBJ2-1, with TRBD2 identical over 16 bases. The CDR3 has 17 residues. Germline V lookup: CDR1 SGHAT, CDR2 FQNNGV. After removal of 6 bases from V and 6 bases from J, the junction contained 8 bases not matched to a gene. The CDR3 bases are TGTGCCAGCAGACGAGGGACTAGCGGGAGGGCTTTCAATGAGCAGTTCTTC. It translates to CASRRGTSGRAFNEQFF. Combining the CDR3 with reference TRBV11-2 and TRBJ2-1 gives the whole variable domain EAGVAQSPRYKIIEKRQSVAFWCNPISGHATLYWYQQILGQGPKLLIQFQNNGVVDDSQLPKDRFSAERLKGVDSTLKIQPAKLEDSAVYLCASRRGTSGRAFNEQFFGPGTRLTVL.

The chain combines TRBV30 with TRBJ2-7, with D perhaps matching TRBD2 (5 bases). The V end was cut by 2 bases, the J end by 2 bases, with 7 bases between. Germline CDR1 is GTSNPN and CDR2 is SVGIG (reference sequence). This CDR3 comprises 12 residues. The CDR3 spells CAWSRLTYEQYF. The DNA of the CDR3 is TGTGCCTGGAGTAGACTAACCTACGAGCAGTACTTC.

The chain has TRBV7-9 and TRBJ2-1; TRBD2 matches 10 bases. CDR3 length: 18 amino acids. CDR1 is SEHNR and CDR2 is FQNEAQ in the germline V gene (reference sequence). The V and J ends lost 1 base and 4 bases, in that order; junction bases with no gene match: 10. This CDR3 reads CASSLGSGVSGRYNEQFF. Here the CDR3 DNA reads TGTGCCAGCAGCTTAGGTTCTGGGGTTAGCGGGAGGTACAATGAGCAGTTCTTC.

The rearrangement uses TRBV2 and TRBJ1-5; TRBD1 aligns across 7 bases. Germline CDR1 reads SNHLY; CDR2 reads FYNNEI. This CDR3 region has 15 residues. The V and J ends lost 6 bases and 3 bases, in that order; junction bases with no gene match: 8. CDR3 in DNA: TGTGCCAGCAGGCGGGAGGGGGCCTCCAATCAGCCCCAGCATTTT. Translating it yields CASRREGASNQPQHF.

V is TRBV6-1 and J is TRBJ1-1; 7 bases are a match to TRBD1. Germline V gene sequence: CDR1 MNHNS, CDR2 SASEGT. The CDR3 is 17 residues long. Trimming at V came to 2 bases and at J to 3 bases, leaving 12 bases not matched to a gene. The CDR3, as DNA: TGTGCCAGCAGTGAAAGGGTGTTTAGTAGGGGGCACACTGAAGCTTTCTTT. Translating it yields CASSERVFSRGHTEAFF.

The CDR3 loop is CASSSPVGADLYEQYF. The CDR3 nucleotides read TGCGCCAGCAGCTCCCCGGTGGGTGCTGATCTCTACGAGCAGTACTTC. The chain carries TRBV5-1 and TRBJ2-7; D gene uncertain. The CDR3 sequence is 16 residues long. From germline, CDR1 is SGHRS and CDR2 YFSETQ. V lost 3 bases and J lost 3, with 19 bases in between.

The CDR3 bases are TGTGCCAGCCTTTCCCTTCAAAGGAACACTGAAGCTTTCTTT. This translates into CASLSLQRNTEAFF. This chain connects TRBV19 to TRBJ1-1; D ambiguous. This CDR3 comprises 14 residues. The germline CDR1 and CDR2 sequences are LNHDA and SQIVND (reference sequence). Deletions cut 9 bases from V and 1 base from J, with 15 bases between.

CDR3 nucleotide sequence: TGTGCCAGCTCACCAACTTCTAGCGGGAGTGTAGATACGCAGTATTTT. This translates into CASSPTSSGSVDTQYF. The genes are TRBV18 and TRBJ2-3, with 10 bases aligning to TRBD2. V was clipped by 2 bases and J by 5 bases; unmatched bases: 7. Germline CDR1 reads KGHSH; CDR2 reads LQKENI. The CDR3 has 16 amino acids.

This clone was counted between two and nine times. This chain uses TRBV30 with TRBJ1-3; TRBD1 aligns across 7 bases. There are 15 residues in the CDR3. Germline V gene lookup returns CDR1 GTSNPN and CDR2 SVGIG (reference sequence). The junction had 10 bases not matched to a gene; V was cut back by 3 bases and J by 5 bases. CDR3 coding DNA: TGTGCCTGGAGAATGAAGGGGGCATTGAGAAACACCATATATTTT. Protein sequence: CAWRMKGALRNTIYF.

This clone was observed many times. The CDR3 is CASSPNTEFNQPQHF. CDR3 sequence (DNA): TGTGCCAGCAGCCCAAATACGGAGTTCAATCAGCCCCAGCATTTT. The chain has TRBV5-5 and TRBJ1-5; D is unclear. Germline assignment: CDR1 SGHKS and CDR2 YYEKEE (reference sequence). The CDR3 totals 15 residues. The germline V and J ends were trimmed by 4 bases and 3 bases, with 14 bases remaining between them.

DNA of the CDR3: TGTGCCAGCAGCTTAATGGGGGACTCCTACAATGAGCAGTTCTTC. Translation: CASSLMGDSYNEQFF. The genes are TRBV13 and TRBJ2-1; D is perhaps TRBD1 or TRBD2 (5 bases each). CDR1 and CDR2 from the germline V gene are PRHDT and FYEKMQ (reference sequence). The V and J ends lost 2 bases and 0 bases respectively, with 8 bases between them. This CDR3 region has 15 residues.

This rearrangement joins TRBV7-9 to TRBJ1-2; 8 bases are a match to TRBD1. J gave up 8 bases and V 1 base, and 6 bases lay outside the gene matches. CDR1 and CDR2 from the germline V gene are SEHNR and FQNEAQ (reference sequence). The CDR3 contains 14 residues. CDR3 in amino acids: CASSLDRGYGGYTF. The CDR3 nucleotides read TGTGCCAGCAGCTTAGACAGGGGGTACGGGGGCTACACCTTC.

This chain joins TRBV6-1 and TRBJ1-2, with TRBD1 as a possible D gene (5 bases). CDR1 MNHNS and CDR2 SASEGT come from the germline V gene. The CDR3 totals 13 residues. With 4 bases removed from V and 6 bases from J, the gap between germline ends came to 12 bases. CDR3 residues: CASSGRIGDGYTF. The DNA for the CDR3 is TGTGCCAGCAGTGGGCGGATAGGGGATGGCTACACCTTC.

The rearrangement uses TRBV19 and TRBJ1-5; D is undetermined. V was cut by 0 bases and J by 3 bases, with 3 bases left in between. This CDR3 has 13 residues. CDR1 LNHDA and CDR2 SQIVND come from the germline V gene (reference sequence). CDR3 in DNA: TGTGCCAGTAGTATAGATCACAATCAGCCCCAGCATTTT. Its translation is CASSIDHNQPQHF.

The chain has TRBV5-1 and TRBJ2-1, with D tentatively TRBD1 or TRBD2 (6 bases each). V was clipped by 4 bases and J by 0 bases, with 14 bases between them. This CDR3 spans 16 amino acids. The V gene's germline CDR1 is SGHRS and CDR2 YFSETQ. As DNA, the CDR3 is TGCGCCAGCAGCCCAGGGGACTTGAGCTCCTACAATGAGCAGTTCTTC. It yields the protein CASSPGDLSSYNEQFF. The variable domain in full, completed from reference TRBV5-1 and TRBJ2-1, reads KAGVTQTPRYLIKTRGQQVTLSCSPISGHRSVSWYQQTPGQGLQFLFEYFSETQRNKGNFPGRFSGRQFSNSRSEMNVSTLELGDSALYLCASSPGDLSSYNEQFFGPGTRLTVL.

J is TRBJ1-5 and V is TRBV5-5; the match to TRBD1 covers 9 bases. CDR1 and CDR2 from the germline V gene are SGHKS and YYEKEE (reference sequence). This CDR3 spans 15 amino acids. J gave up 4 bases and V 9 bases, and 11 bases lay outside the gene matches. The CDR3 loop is CATTQPGTGNQPQHF. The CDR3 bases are TGTGCCACCACCCAGCCCGGGACAGGGAATCAGCCCCAGCATTTT.

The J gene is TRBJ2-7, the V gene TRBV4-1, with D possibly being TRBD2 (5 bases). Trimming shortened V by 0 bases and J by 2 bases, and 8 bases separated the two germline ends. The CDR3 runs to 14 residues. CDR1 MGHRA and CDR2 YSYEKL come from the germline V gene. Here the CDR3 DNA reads TGCGCCAGCAGCCAAGAAGCGGTAACCTACGAGCAGTACTTC. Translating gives CASSQEAVTYEQYF.

The CDR3 DNA follows: TGCGCCAGCAGCCAAGAAGGACTAGCGGGGCTGAACGGCGGGGAGCTGTTTTTT. Translating gives CASSQEGLAGLNGGELFF. The chain links TRBV4-3 to TRBJ2-2; 12 positions match TRBD2. Germline values: CDR1 LGHNA, CDR2 YSLEER. The CDR3 has 18 amino acids. The V gene end was trimmed by 0 bases and the J gene end by 7 bases; junction bases not matched to a gene: 9.

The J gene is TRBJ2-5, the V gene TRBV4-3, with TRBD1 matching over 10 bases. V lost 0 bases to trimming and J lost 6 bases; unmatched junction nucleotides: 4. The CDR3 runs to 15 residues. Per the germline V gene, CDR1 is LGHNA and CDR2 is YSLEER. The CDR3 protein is CASSQDRQGAKTQYF. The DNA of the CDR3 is TGCGCCAGCAGCCAAGATAGACAGGGGGCGAAGACCCAGTACTTC.

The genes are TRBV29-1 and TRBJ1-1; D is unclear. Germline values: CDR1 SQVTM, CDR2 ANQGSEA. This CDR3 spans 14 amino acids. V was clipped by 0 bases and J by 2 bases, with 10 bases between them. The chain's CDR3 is CSVEENGVNTEAFF. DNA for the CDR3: TGCAGCGTTGAAGAAAACGGGGTAAACACTGAAGCTTTCTTT.

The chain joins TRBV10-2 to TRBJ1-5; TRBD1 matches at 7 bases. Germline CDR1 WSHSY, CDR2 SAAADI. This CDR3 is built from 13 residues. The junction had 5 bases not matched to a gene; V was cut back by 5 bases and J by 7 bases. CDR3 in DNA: TGCGCCAGCAGTCCCGACAGGGACCAGCCCCAGCATTTT. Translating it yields CASSPDRDQPQHF.

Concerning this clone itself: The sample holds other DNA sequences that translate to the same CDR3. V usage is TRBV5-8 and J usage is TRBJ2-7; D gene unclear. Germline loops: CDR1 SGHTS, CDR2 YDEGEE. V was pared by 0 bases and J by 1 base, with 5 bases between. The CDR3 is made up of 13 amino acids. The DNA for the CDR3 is TGTGCCAGCAGCTTGGGGGTTTCCTACGAGCAGTACTTC. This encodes CASSLGVSYEQYF.